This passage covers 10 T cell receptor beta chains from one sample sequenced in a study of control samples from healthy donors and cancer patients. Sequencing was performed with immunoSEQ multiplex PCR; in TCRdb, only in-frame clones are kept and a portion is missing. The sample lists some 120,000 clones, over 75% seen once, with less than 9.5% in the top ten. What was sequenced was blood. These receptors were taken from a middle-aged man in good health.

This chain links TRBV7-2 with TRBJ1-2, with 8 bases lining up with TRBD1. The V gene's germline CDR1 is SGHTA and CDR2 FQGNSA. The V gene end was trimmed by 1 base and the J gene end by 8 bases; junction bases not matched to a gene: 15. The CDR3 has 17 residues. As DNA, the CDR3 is TGTGCCAGCAGCTTAGAGGTCAGGGGGCGGGGGCCCGGGGGCTACACCTTC. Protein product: CASSLEVRGRGPGGYTF.

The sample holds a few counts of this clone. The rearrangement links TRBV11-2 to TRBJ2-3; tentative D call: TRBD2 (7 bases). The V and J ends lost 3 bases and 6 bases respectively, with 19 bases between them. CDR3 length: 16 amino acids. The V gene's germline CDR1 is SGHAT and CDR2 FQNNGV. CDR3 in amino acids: CASSFSGGQARDTQYF. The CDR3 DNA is TGTGCCAGCAGCTTCTCGGGGGGCCAGGCCCGGGATACGCAGTATTTT. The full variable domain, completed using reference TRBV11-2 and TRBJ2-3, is EAGVAQSPRYKIIEKRQSVAFWCNPISGHATLYWYQQILGQGPKLLIQFQNNGVVDDSQLPKDRFSAERLKGVDSTLKIQPAKLEDSAVYLCASSFSGGQARDTQYFGPGTRLTVL.

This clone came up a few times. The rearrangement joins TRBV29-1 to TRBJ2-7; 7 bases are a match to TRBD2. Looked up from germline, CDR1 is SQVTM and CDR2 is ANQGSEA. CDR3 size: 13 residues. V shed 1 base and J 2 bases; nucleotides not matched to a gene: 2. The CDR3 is CSVEASGTYEQYF. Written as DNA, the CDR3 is TGCAGCGTTGAAGCTAGCGGAACCTACGAGCAGTACTTC.

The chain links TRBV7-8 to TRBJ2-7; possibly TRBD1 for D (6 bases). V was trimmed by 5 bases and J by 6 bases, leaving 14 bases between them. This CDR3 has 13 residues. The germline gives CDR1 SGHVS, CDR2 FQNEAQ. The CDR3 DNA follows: TGTGCCAGCAGCCCTAACCGACAGGCCGAGCAGTACTTC. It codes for CASSPNRQAEQYF.

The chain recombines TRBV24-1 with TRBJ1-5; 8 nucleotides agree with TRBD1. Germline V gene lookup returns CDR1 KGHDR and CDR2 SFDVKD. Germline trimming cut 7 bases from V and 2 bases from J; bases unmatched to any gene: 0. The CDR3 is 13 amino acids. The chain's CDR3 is CATRDRGNQPQHF. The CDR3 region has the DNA TGTGCCACCAGGGACAGGGGCAATCAGCCCCAGCATTTT.

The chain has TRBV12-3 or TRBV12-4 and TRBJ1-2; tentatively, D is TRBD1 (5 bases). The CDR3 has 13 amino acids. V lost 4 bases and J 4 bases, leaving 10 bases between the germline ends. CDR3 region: CASSYRGSYGYTF. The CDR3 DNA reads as TGTGCCAGCAGTTATAGGGGCTCCTATGGCTACACCTTC.

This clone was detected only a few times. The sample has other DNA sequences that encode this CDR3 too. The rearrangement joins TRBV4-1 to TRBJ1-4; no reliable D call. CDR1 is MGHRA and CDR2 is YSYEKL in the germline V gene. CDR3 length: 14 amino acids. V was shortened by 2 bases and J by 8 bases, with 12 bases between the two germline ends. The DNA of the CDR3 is TGCGCCAGCAGCCAACGGGCGGAAGAAGAAAAACTGTTTTTT. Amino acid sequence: CASSQRAEEEKLFF.

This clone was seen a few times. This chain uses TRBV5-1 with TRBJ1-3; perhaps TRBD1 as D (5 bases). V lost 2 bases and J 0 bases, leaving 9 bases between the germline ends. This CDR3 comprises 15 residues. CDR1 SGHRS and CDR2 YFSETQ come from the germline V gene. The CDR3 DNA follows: TGCGCCAGCAGCTTCGACAGCTTCTCTGGAAACACCATATATTTT. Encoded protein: CASSFDSFSGNTIYF. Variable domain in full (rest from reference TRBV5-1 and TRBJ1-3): KAGVTQTPRYLIKTRGQQVTLSCSPISGHRSVSWYQQTPGQGLQFLFEYFSETQRNKGNFPGRFSGRQFSNSRSEMNVSTLELGDSALYLCASSFDSFSGNTIYFGEGSWLTVV.

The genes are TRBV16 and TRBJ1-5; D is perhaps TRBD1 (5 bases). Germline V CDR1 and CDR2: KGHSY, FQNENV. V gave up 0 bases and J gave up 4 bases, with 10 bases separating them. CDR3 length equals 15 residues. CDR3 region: CASSQSAGRNQPQHF. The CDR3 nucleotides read TGTGCCAGCAGCCAATCGGCAGGGAGAAATCAGCCCCAGCATTTT.

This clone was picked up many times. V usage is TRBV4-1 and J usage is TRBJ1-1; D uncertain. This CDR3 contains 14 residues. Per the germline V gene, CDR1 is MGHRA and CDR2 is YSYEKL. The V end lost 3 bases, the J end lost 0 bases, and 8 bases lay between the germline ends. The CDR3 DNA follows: TGCGCCAGCAGCCAGGTTTCAATGAACACTGAAGCTTTCTTT. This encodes CASSQVSMNTEAFF.